This T cell receptor beta chain was captured by sequencing in a study of T cells in lung cancer brain metastases (dated by TCRdb to 2017 to 2018). Looking at the study overall: Of the 20 to 25 patients, over 15 had a history of tobacco use, with a median of 40 pack-years. In this study, the TCR beta CDR3 repertoires of fully resected primary non-small cell lung cancers were compared with those of paired brain metastases. Of the roughly 20 patients, 15 to 18 received no interval therapy between resection of the primary and resection of the metastasis. Patients had a median age at first diagnosis of 55 to 70 years, with 8 or 9 males and fewer than twelve females. The average DNA integrity number was about 4 in both primary and metastatic specimens, and the two sites did not differ significantly. A median interval of 348 days was observed between acquisition of the primary and brain metastasis specimens. The cohort included 20 patients who provided about 40 specimens, with each patient contributing one primary lung lesion and one brain metastasis.

Patients had resection for either synchronous oligometastatic disease or delayed recurrence of a solitary brain metastasis. To avoid including cancers other than NSCLC, any patient with a history of multiple malignancies was excluded. Tumor areas were macrodissected from 4 to 6 deparaffinized around 9.9 um unstained sections guided by marked H&E slides. All specimens were fixed in formalin and embedded in paraffin (FFPE). The AllPrep DNA/RNA FFPE Kit was used to extract genomic DNA. V drops 6 bases and J drops 1 base, leaving 11 bases in between. Its CDR3 holds 13 amino acids, cysteine through phenylalanine. Of the read, only the CDR3 DNA is kept; its 39 bases are in frame from base 1. CDR1 and CDR2, per the germline V gene, are SGHRS and YFSETQ. To note about this clone: The specificity of this receptor is unknown. The input lacks base qualities; no much larger clone sits a single base away.

Broader findings and caveats from the paper: The ten most abundant clones made up a significantly larger repertoire fraction in brain metastases than primaries, suggesting clonal expansion. DNA fragmentation in FFPE samples may have prevented retrieval of the complete infiltrating T cell repertoire. The study could not control for the effects of preoperative corticosteroids on T cell infiltration in brain metastases. Brain metastases contained significantly fewer unique productive clones than the paired primaries (median about 1,500 versus 4,200). Most clones were specific to a single lesion, and paired lesions overlapped only to a limited degree (mean Morisita index around 0.2).

Each sample received roughly 2 to 4.92 ug of genomic DNA as input, and the DNA input was kept equal within each pair of samples. TCR beta libraries were constructed with the immunoSEQ hsTCRbeta Kit, which uses multiplexed V and J gene primers in two PCR steps. The pooled libraries, together with positive and negative controls, were sequenced on an Illumina MiSeq running a 100-cycle paired-end protocol. Concerning the study's data processing: The immunoSEQ vendor processed the raw data into normalized, annotated TCR beta repertoire reports. Richness was defined as the number of unique clones by nucleotide sequence, and the iChao1 and Efron-Thisted estimators were used to extrapolate total richness. To characterize and compare the paired lesions, the analysis used Pielou's evenness, Simpson's index, the proportional abundance of the top-ten clones, and the Morisita overlap index. As stored in TCRdb, this immuneACCESS dataset retains in-frame rearrangements with V and J assigned. A fraction of the clones does not appear; measured against another copy, unresolved V genes explain less than half of the discrepancy, and the remainder lacks a known reason. V and J calls plus clone size are reproduced from that table; the DNA served to infer D and trimming. The sample has roughly 3,200 clones on record, approximately 90% of them singletons. Of the sample, 9.5% to 14% is held by the ten largest clones.

This TCR was sampled from a man aged 55 to 70 with non-small cell lung cancer. The V and J genes are TRBV5-1 and TRBJ2-7; TRBD2 is a weak D gene call, 5 bases matching. Sample: tumor tissue from the primary lung tumor. Read against the paper, the sample's cell subset or site label means: primary lung cancer lesion. The CDR3 sequence is CASTEPGSYEQYF. The DNA is as follows: TGCGCCAGCACCGAACCGGGGTCCTACGAGCAGTACTTC.